This T cell receptor (beta chain) originates from a study of Ad26.COV2.S vaccination and SARS-CoV-2 variants. Produced via immunoSEQ multiplex PCR; TCRdb's table is partial and in-frame only. The table records about 350,000 clones, about 88% of them present only once. The treatment denotes: around 19 received Ad26.COV2.S at low or high dose, single or two shots; several received placebo; per-sample allocation not given. Samples analyzed were those drawn on day 63 after the first vaccine or placebo injection. The CDR3 runs 16 residues. The germline V gene has CDR1 SGHVS and CDR2 FQNEAQ. Trimming removed 3 bases at V and 9 bases at J, with 18 bases between.

The receptor was isolated from a person between 18 and 60 years old who received the Ad26.COV2.S COVID-19 vaccine or a placebo. Material: peripheral blood, obtained in a trial of Ad26.COV2.S vaccine versus placebo. The chain joins TRBV7-8 to TRBJ1-6; D is perhaps TRBD1 (6 bases). The DNA of the CDR3 is TGTGCCAGCAGCTTCGCACAGGGATTTCAGGGTTCACCCCTCCACTTT. Residues: CASSFAQGFQGSPLHF. The entire variable domain, with the rest obtained from reference TRBV7-8 and TRBJ1-6, is as follows: GAGVSQSPRYKVAKRGQDVALRCDPISGHVSLFWYQQALGQGPEFLTYFQNEAQLDKSGLPSDRFFAERPEGSVSTLKIQRTQQEDSAVYLCASSFAQGFQGSPLHFGNGTRLTVT.